The 21 T cell receptor beta chains given below trace back to one sample, sequenced in a study of beta chain features in type 1 diabetes. Reverse transcribing all isolated RNA meant expressed TCRB transcripts were sequenced. Produced via immunoSEQ multiplex PCR; TCRdb's table is partial and in-frame only. Of about 150,000 clones in the sample, nearly 9.5% were seen once. Source material: central memory CD4+ T cells from blood. The receptors originated from a young man in good health.

Only a few counts were recorded for this clone. The J gene is TRBJ2-7, the V gene TRBV7-9; 8 positions agree with TRBD1. CDR3 size: 14 residues. V dropped 6 bases and J dropped 5; count of bases not matched to a gene: 9. In germline, CDR1 is SEHNR, CDR2 FQNEAQ (reference sequence). The CDR3 DNA reads as TGTGCCAGCAGGCCCCACAGGGGGAACGACGAGCAGTACTTC. Translated: CASRPHRGNDEQYF.

V and J are TRBV16 and TRBJ1-2; D might be TRBD1 (6 bases). The V gene's germline CDR1 is KGHSY and CDR2 FQNENV. The CDR3 spans 16 residues. V was shortened by 1 base and J by 3 bases, with 15 bases between the two germline ends. CDR3 sequence reads: CASSQFLKDRDYGYTF. The CDR3 DNA sequence: TGTGCCAGCAGCCAATTTTTGAAGGACAGAGACTATGGCTACACCTTC. Full variable domain (remainder filled in from reference TRBV16 and TRBJ1-2): GEEVAQTPKHLVRGEGQKAKLYCAPIKGHSYVFWYQQVLKNEFKFLISFQNENVFDETGMPKERFSAKCLPNSPCSLEIQATKLEDSAVYFCASSQFLKDRDYGYTFGSGTRLTVV.

The rearrangement uses TRBV18 and TRBJ2-2; D is uncertain. CDR1 is KGHSH, CDR2 LQKENI, per germline. The CDR3 has 15 residues. The V gene lost 4 bases and the J gene lost 1 base, with 10 bases spanning the gap. As DNA, the CDR3 is TGTGCCAGCTCACTGATCCCGCGGAACACCGGGGAGCTGTTTTTT. The encoded protein is CASSLIPRNTGELFF.

Ten or more counts support this clone. The rearrangement uses TRBV11-2 and TRBJ2-1; no reliable D call. The ends were cut back, 0 bases at V and 12 bases at J, with 12 bases in the middle. The CDR3 sequence is 13 residues long. Germline CDR1 and CDR2: SGHAT and FQNNGV. CDR3 nucleotide sequence: TGTGCCAGCAGCTTAGAGCCGGGTGGTGTGCAGTTCTTC. Its protein product is CASSLEPGGVQFF.

The chain employs TRBV7-3 and TRBJ2-7, with 7 nucleotides matching TRBD1. The trim removed 5 bases at V and 6 bases at J, leaving 7 bases unmatched. Germline assignment: CDR1 SGHTA and CDR2 FQGTGA. The CDR3 length is 13 residues. The CDR3 here is CASSRQGDGEQYF. The DNA for the CDR3 is TGTGCCAGCAGCAGACAGGGAGACGGCGAGCAGTACTTC.

V gene TRBV4-2 combines with J gene TRBJ1-2; no clear D gene. Trimming removed 1 base from V and 0 bases from J, with 6 bases in between. CDR3 size: 14 residues. Germline loops: CDR1 LGHNA, CDR2 YNFKEQ. The CDR3: CASSQADSNYGYTF. The DNA of the CDR3 is TGTGCCAGCAGCCAAGCCGACTCTAACTATGGCTACACCTTC.

This clone came up many times. This sequence joins TRBV28 and TRBJ2-6; D is perhaps TRBD1 (6 bases). The CDR3 runs to 16 residues. Germline CDR1 reads MDHEN; CDR2 reads SYDVKM. V lost 7 bases and J lost 0, with 13 bases in between. This CDR3 reads CASNGQTHSGANVLTF. Here the CDR3 DNA reads TGTGCCAGCAATGGACAGACTCACTCTGGGGCCAACGTCCTGACTTTC.

This clone came up many times. The rearrangement joins TRBV29-1 to TRBJ2-1; D is possibly TRBD2 (5 bases). Deletions cut 4 bases from V and 6 bases from J, with 13 bases between. This CDR3 comprises 13 residues. Germline CDR1 reads SQVTM; CDR2 reads ANQGSEA. CDR3 loop: CSVVRAVGNEQFF. The CDR3 nucleotides are TGCAGCGTTGTGAGGGCAGTGGGCAATGAGCAGTTCTTC.

A few counts support this clone. The chain couples TRBV4-2 to TRBJ2-1; 9 bases map to TRBD2. There are 18 residues in the CDR3. Germline V CDR1 and CDR2: LGHNA, YNFKEQ. The J segment lost 4 bases and the V segment lost 3 bases, leaving 13 bases of the junction unmatched. CDR3 DNA sequence: TGTGCCAGCAGCCAGGCATCGACAGGCACTAGCGGGTACAATGAGCAGTTCTTC. It codes for CASSQASTGTSGYNEQFF.

This clone has at least ten counts. The V gene is TRBV4-1, the J gene TRBJ2-7, with a weak D call TRBD1 (6 bases). Germline V gene sequence: CDR1 MGHRA, CDR2 YSYEKL. This CDR3 spans 12 amino acids. V lost 2 bases and J 4 bases, leaving 6 bases between the germline ends. Written as DNA, the CDR3 is TGCGCCAGCAGCCAACAGGGGTACGAGCAGTACTTC. Its protein product is CASSQQGYEQYF.

The V call is TRBV7-3, the J call TRBJ2-7, with 13 nucleotides matching TRBD2. Trimming cost V 6 bases and J 6 bases; bases outside gene matches: 8. Per germline, CDR1 SGHTA and CDR2 FQGTGA. CDR3 length: 15 amino acids. The CDR3 region is CASSFGLAGDSEQYF. Written as DNA, the CDR3 is TGTGCCAGCAGTTTTGGACTAGCGGGGGACTCCGAGCAGTACTTC.

This chain connects TRBV6-5 to TRBJ1-2, with D maybe TRBD1 (5 bases). V was pared by 0 bases and J by 3 bases, with 11 bases between. CDR1 is MNHEY, CDR2 SVGAGI, per germline. The CDR3 is 15 residues long. The CDR3 protein is CASSYSTRVDYGYTF. The CDR3 region has the DNA TGTGCCAGCAGTTACTCGACCAGGGTTGACTATGGCTACACCTTC.

This clone was detected a few times. The chain employs TRBV14 and TRBJ2-3, with D perhaps TRBD1 (5 bases). This CDR3 has 15 residues. Trimming removed 4 bases at V and 9 bases at J, with 20 bases between. From germline, CDR1 is SGHDN and CDR2 FVKESK. The CDR3 nucleotides are TGTGCCAGCAGCCCACCCGCCTTGGGCTGGGGCACGCAGTATTTT. This encodes CASSPPALGWGTQYF.

Only a few counts were recorded for this clone. CDR3 bases: TGTGCCAGCAGCTCCGCGGCGGGGGGTCTAACCTACGAGCAGTACTTC. Its translation: CASSSAAGGLTYEQYF. The gene calls are TRBV7-2 and TRBJ2-7; 8 nucleotides line up with TRBD2. The V and J ends lost 4 bases and 2 bases, in that order; junction bases with no gene match: 10. The CDR3 spans 16 residues. The germline V gene has CDR1 SGHTA and CDR2 FQGNSA.

The J gene is TRBJ2-5, the V gene TRBV2; a weak D match, TRBD2 (6 bases). The end of the DNA is better explained by TRBJ2-7, so the J call may be wrong. The CDR3 sequence is 13 residues long. Germline-derived CDR1 and CDR2 are SNHLY and FYNNEI. CDR3 loop: CASSEARGLEQYF. The DNA for the CDR3 is TGTGCCAGCAGTGAAGCAAGGGGACTCGAGCAGTACTTC.

This clone turned up a few times. The V gene is TRBV5-1, the J gene TRBJ1-4, with D hard to call. The germline V gene has CDR1 SGHRS and CDR2 YFSETQ. V lost 0 bases and J lost 0, with 6 bases in between. This CDR3 region has 15 residues. This chain's CDR3 is CASSLGRATNEKLFF. The CDR3 DNA sequence: TGCGCCAGCAGCTTGGGACGGGCAACTAATGAAAAACTGTTTTTT.

This clone turned up a few times. The rearrangement uses TRBV6-5 and TRBJ2-5; D is perhaps TRBD1 (6 bases). The CDR3 is 15 residues long. Per the germline V gene, CDR1 is MNHEY and CDR2 is SVGAGI. The V and J ends lost 4 bases and 4 bases respectively, with 16 bases between them. CDR3 loop: CASSSGTYKRETQYF. The CDR3 DNA is TGTGCCAGCAGTTCAGGGACATACAAGAGAGAGACCCAGTACTTC.

This clone was detected only a few times. The DNA for the CDR3 is TGCGCCAGCAGCCTCTGGCTTAGCGGGGGGATGAATACGCAGTATTTT. Translated, it gives CASSLWLSGGMNTQYF. The J gene is TRBJ2-3, the V gene TRBV4-1, with 10 bases identical to TRBD2. V shed 4 bases, J shed 7 bases, and the junction held 11 bases outside the gene matches. Per the germline V gene, CDR1 is MGHRA and CDR2 is YSYEKL. CDR3 length equals 16 residues.

This clone was counted a few times. A read error may account for a junction end that differs from germline. This sequence joins TRBV5-4 and TRBJ1-2; 9 bases fit TRBD1. The germline CDR1 and CDR2 sequences are SGHNT and YYREEE (reference sequence). CDR3 length: 13 amino acids. The CDR3 sequence is CASSQETDRGYTF. CDR3 DNA: TGCGCCAGCAGCCAAGAGACGGACAGGGGATACACCTTC. The entire variable domain, with the rest obtained from reference TRBV5-4 and TRBJ1-2, is as follows: ETGVTQSPTHLIKTRGQQVTLRCSSQSGHNTVSWYQQALGQGPQFIFQYYREEENGRGNFPPRFSGLQFPNYSSELNVNALELDDSALYLCASSQETDRGYTFGSGTRLTVV.

CDR3 in DNA: TGTGCCAGCAGCTTTGGCGGGGGGGACTATGGCTACACCTTC. Translation gives CASSFGGGDYGYTF. The chain carries TRBV7-2 and TRBJ1-2; TRBD1 is a possible D gene (5 bases). The CDR3 has 14 residues. Trimming cost V 3 bases and J 3 bases, with 11 bases left between them. Germline V lookup: CDR1 SGHTA, CDR2 FQGNSA. Based on the CDR3 plus reference TRBV7-2 and TRBJ1-2, the full variable domain is GAGVSQSPSNKVTEKGKDVELRCDPISGHTALYWYRQSLGQGLEFLIYFQGNSAPDKSGLPSDRFSAERTGGSVSTLTIQRTQQEDSAVYLCASSFGGGDYGYTFGSGTRLTVV.

This clone was observed a few times. This chain uses TRBV23-1 with TRBJ1-5; D might be TRBD1 (5 bases). TRBV23-1 is reported as an ORF; its role is uncertain. Trimming removed 2 bases from V and 0 bases from J, with 14 bases in between. The CDR3 contains 17 residues. For the CDR3, the DNA is TGCGCCAGCAGTCAAAGAACCGACAGAAATAGCAATCAGCCCCAGCATTTT. Translating gives CASSQRTDRNSNQPQHF.